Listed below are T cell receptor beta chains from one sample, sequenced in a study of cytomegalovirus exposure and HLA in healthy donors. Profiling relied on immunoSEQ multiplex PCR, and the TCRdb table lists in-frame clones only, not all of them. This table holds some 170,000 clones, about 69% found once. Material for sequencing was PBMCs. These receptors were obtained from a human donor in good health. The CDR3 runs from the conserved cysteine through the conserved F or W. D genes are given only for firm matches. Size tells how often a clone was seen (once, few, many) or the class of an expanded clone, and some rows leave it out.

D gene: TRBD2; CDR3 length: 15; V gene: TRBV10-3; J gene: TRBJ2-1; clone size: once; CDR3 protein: CAIRTGLAGGEEQFF; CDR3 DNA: TGTGCCATCAGGACGGGACTAGCGGGGGGAGAGGAGCAGTTCTTC
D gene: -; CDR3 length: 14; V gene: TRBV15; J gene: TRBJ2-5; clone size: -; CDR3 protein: CATSRGGLGWTQYF; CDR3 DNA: TGTGCCACCAGCAGAGGGGGCCTCGGTTGGACCCAGTACTTC
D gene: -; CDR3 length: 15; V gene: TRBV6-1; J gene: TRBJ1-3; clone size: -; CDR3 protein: CASSPREGRGNTIYF; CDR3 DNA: TGTGCCAGCAGCCCTCGGGAGGGGAGAGGAAACACCATATATTTT
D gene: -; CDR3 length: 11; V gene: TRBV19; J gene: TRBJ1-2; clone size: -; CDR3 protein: CASISTYGYTF; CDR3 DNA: TGTGCCAGTATTAGTACCTATGGCTACACCTTC
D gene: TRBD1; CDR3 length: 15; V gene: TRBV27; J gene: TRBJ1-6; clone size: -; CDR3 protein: CASSRGQGVFSPLHF; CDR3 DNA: TGTGCCAGCAGTAGGGGACAGGGTGTATTTTCACCCCTCCACTTT
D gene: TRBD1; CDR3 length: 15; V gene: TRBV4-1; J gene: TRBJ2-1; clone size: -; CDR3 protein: CASSLPGQGSGEQFF; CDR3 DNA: TGCGCCAGCAGCCTACCGGGACAGGGGTCTGGTGAGCAGTTCTTC
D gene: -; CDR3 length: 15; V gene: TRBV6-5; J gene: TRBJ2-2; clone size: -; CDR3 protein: CASSPGWANTGELFF; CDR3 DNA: TGTGCCAGCAGCCCAGGGTGGGCAAACACCGGGGAGCTGTTTTTT
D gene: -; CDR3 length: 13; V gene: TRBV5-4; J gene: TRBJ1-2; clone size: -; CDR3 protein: CASSSLGGYGYTF; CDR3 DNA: TGTGCCAGCAGCTCCCTAGGCGGCTATGGCTACACCTTC
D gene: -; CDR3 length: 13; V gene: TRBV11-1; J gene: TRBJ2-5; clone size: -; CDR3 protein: CASSRGQKETQYF; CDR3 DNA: TGTGCCAGCAGCCGCGGACAGAAAGAGACCCAGTACTTC
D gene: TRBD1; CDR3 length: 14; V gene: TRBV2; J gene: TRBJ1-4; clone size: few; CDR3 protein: CASSEAQGAEKLFF; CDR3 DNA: TGTGCCAGCAGTGAAGCGCAGGGGGCTGAAAAACTGTTTTTT
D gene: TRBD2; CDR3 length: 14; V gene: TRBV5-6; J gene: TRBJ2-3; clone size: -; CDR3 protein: CASSFFGGGDTQYF; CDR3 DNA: TGTGCCAGCAGCTTTTTCGGGGGGGGAGATACGCAGTATTTT
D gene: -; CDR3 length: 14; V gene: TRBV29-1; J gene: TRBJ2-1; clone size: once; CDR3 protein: CSVEDRDSYNEQFF; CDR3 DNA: TGCAGCGTTGAAGATCGGGACTCCTACAATGAGCAGTTCTTC
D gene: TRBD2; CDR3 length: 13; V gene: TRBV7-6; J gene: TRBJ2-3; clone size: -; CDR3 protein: CASSRTSGGTQYF; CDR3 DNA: TGTGCCAGCAGCCGGACTAGCGGGGGCACGCAGTATTTT
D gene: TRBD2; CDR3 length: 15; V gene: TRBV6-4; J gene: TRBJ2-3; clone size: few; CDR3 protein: CASSDSTSGGDTQYF; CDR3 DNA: TGTGCCAGCAGTGACTCGACTAGCGGGGGAGATACGCAGTATTTT
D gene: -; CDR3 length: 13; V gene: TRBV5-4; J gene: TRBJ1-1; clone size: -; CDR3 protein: CASSSTENTEAFF; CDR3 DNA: TGTGCCAGCAGTTCAACAGAGAACACTGAAGCTTTCTTT
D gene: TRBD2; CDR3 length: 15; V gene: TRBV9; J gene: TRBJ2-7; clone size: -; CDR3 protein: CASSVAVSGGAEQYF; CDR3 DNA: TGTGCCAGCAGCGTAGCGGTTAGCGGGGGGGCCGAGCAGTACTTC
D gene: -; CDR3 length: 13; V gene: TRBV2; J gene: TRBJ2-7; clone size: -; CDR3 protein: CASSVQVSYEQYF; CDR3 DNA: TGTGCCAGCAGTGTACAGGTCTCCTACGAGCAGTACTTC
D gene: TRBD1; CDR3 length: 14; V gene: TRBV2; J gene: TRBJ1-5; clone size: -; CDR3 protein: CASRQDRGGQPQHF; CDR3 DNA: TGTGCCAGCAGGCAGGACAGGGGAGGTCAGCCCCAGCATTTT
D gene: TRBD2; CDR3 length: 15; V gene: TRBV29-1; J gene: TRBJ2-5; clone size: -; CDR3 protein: CSVDTGLGVGETQYF; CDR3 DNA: TGCAGCGTTGACACGGGACTAGGGGTTGGGGAGACCCAGTACTTC
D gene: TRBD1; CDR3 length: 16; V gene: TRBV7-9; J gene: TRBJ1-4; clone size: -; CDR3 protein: CASSPYGTGDNEKLFF; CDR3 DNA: TGTGCCAGCAGCCCCTACGGGACAGGAGACAATGAAAAACTGTTTTTT
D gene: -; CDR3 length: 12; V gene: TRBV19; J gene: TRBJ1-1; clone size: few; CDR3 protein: CASSIARGGTFF; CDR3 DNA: TGTGCCAGTAGTATAGCTAGGGGGGGGACTTTCTTT
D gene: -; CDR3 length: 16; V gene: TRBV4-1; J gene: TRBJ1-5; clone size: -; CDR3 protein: CASSLSSDGGHQPQHF; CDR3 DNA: TGCGCCAGCAGTCTTTCCTCGGACGGAGGACATCAGCCCCAGCATTTT